These 13 T cell receptor beta chains were sequenced from one sample in a study of blood T cells in healthy people across ages (dated by TCRdb to about 2015). Receptor libraries were prepared by 5' RACE. Sequencer: Illumina HiSeq 2500. A second PCR of about 7 to 12 cycles was run with a J-beta primer mix and a sample-barcoded 5' primer. TCRdb took the public reads, trimmed them with fastp at Q25, ran MiXCR for clone calling and kept in-frame beta chains. Each entry is one CDR3 protein sequence, shown with its most common DNA and genes. The sample yields approximately 670,000 distinct CDR3 sequences; over 40% were counted once. The ten largest clones take up approximately 31% of the sample. The sequencing sample was made of blood. The receptor source for this set is a man older than 75 in good health.

V usage is TRBV6-1 and J usage is TRBJ2-3, with TRBD2 identical over 7 bases. Germline lookup yields CDR1 MNHNS and CDR2 SASEGT. The CDR3 has 13 amino acids. The ends lost 11 bases at V and 4 bases at J; junction bases unmatched: 9. CDR3 region: CAGGLRGADTQYF. In nucleotides, the CDR3 is TGTGCCGGAGGACTTCGGGGGGCAGATACGCAGTATTTT.

The gene calls are TRBV28 and TRBJ2-1; 10 nucleotides match TRBD2. The V segment lost 5 bases and the J segment 12 bases; nucleotides outside the gene matches: 13. The CDR3 sequence is 15 residues long. Germline V gene lookup returns CDR1 MDHEN and CDR2 SYDVKM. The DNA for the CDR3 is TGTGCCAGCAGTGGGGGAAGCGGGAGGGCCGGTCCGCAGTTCTTC. Translating it yields CASSGGSGRAGPQFF.

This clonotype was counted a few times. The V call is TRBV20-1, the J call TRBJ1-5, with D maybe TRBD1 (6 bases). The germline V gene encodes CDR1 DFQATT and CDR2 SNEGSKA (reference sequence). This CDR3 contains 13 residues. V lost 1 base and J 2 bases, leaving 6 bases between the germline ends. The CDR3 DNA sequence: TGCAGTGCTAGAGCAGGGGGCAATCAGCCCCAGCATTTT. It translates to CSARAGGNQPQHF.

Here the CDR3 DNA reads TGTGCCAGCAGTATCGAAAATTTCGGGGAAAAACTGTTTTTT. Protein product: CASSIENFGEKLFF. The chain couples TRBV28 to TRBJ1-4, with D unresolved. V lost 5 bases and J lost 8, with 15 bases in between. From germline, CDR1 is MDHEN and CDR2 SYDVKM. The CDR3 runs to 14 residues.

In its sample, this clonotype was seen many times. This sequence joins TRBV29-1 and TRBJ2-7, with 7 nucleotides matching TRBD1. Per the germline V gene, CDR1 is SQVTM and CDR2 is ANQGSEA. The CDR3 covers 14 residues. J was trimmed by 0 bases and V by 6 bases; bases with no gene match: 8. CDR3 coding DNA: TGCAGCGTGGCCGACAGGGTCAGCTCCTACGAGCAGTACTTC. It translates to CSVADRVSSYEQYF.

This clonotype was observed at least ten times. This sequence joins TRBV5-1 and TRBJ2-5; D might be TRBD1 (8 bases). The CDR3 totals 17 residues. Trimming removed 4 bases from V and 5 bases from J, with 24 bases in between. Germline V gene lookup returns CDR1 SGHRS and CDR2 YFSETQ. CDR3 protein: CASSPESGQGGSETQYF. The CDR3 nucleotides read TGCGCCAGCAGCCCAGAATCAGGACAGGGCGGGAGCGAGACCCAGTACTTC. The full variable domain, with the rest looked up from reference TRBV5-1 and TRBJ2-5, is KAGVTQTPRYLIKTRGQQVTLSCSPISGHRSVSWYQQTPGQGLQFLFEYFSETQRNKGNFPGRFSGRQFSNSRSEMNVSTLELGDSALYLCASSPESGQGGSETQYFGPGTRLLVL.

V usage is TRBV20-1 and J usage is TRBJ2-3, with D perhaps matching TRBD2 (5 bases). Germline V gives CDR1 DFQATT, CDR2 SNEGSKA (reference sequence). The CDR3 spans 12 residues. Trimming cost V 7 bases and J 6 bases, with 14 bases left between them. The CDR3 protein is CSVIGPGDTQYF. The DNA for the CDR3 is TGCAGTGTTATTGGCCCGGGGGATACGCAGTATTTT.

This clonotype showed up just a few times. Written as DNA, the CDR3 is TGTGCCAGCAGTACCAGGACTAGCGGAGTCGGTTCCTACGAGCAGTACTTC. Translating gives CASSTRTSGVGSYEQYF. J is TRBJ2-7 and V is TRBV6-2 or TRBV6-3; the match to TRBD2 covers 10 bases. Germline trimming cut 5 bases from V and 1 base from J; bases unmatched to any gene: 11. The CDR3 has 17 amino acids. Looked up from germline, CDR1 is MNHEY and CDR2 is SVGEGT.

This clonotype was seen many times. The V and J genes are TRBV20-1 and TRBJ1-6; unclear D gene. Looked up from germline, CDR1 is DFQATT and CDR2 is SNEGSKA (reference sequence). The V end was cut by 5 bases, the J end by 8 bases, with 16 bases between. This CDR3 is built from 14 residues. The CDR3, as DNA: TGCAGTGCTGCCGAACAATTCGGGGATTCACCCCTCCACTTT. It translates to CSAAEQFGDSPLHF.

V and J are TRBV27 and TRBJ1-1; the D is unclear. CDR1 and CDR2 from the germline V gene are MNHEY and SMNVEV (reference sequence). V dropped 3 bases and J dropped 3 bases, with 14 bases sitting between them. The length of the CDR3 is 15 residues. The CDR3 nucleotides are TGTGCCAGCAGTTTCGTAGGTTTTGGGCACACTGAAGCTTTCTTT. Its protein is CASSFVGFGHTEAFF.

This clonotype has only a few counts. This sequence joins TRBV21-1 and TRBJ2-6. TRBV21-1 is classified as a pseudogene. This CDR3 contains 20 residues. CDR3 coding DNA: TGTGCCAGCAGCAAAGCTACCAGGAGAAAACCAAGCTCTGGGGCCAACGTCCTGACTTTC. This gives the protein CASSKATRRKPSSGANVLTF.

The chain joins TRBV20-1 to TRBJ2-4; D gene ambiguous. The germline gives CDR1 DFQATT, CDR2 SNEGSKA (reference sequence). The CDR3 is 14 residues long. Trimming stripped 2 bases from V and 1 base from J, with 9 bases between. The CDR3 protein is CSARSGIAKNIQYF. The CDR3 bases are TGCAGTGCTAGATCTGGGATTGCCAAAAACATTCAGTACTTC.

The chain has TRBV3-1 and TRBJ2-3; TRBD2 agrees at 10 bases. The length of the CDR3 is 18 residues. Per germline, CDR1 LGHDT and CDR2 YNNKEL (reference sequence). Losses at the gene ends were 4 bases for V and 2 bases for J; bases not matched to a gene: 12. CDR3 DNA sequence: TGTGCCAGCAGCCCCCTAGGAGGTAGCGGGGGGTCCACAGATACGCAGTATTTT. Protein product: CASSPLGGSGGSTDTQYF.